This T cell receptor (beta chain) was captured by sequencing in a study of human T cells and chemical hapten exposure. This clonotype was found many times. TCRdb independently ran MiXCR on the RACE reads; one entry per CDR3 protein. Seen here are over 300,000 distinct CDR3 sequences, roughly 5% observed once, and the top ten hold 2.5% to 3%. Specified time point: pre-sensitization, week 0. The sample's treatment: therapeutic diphenylcyclopropenone sensitization with weekly scalp DPC. The CDR3 spans 15 residues. Trimming shortened V by 3 bases and J by 2 bases, and 12 bases separated the two germline ends. Germline assignment: CDR1 SGHDT and CDR2 YYEEEE.

This receptor was obtained from a woman in her 50s with alopecia areata. Some clones in this sample may be carry-over from other donors' samples. This chain uses TRBV5-6 with TRBJ1-5; tentatively, D is TRBD1 (5 bases). The sequencing used whole blood, collected in connection with sensitization to the hapten diphenylcyclopropenone (DPC). As DNA, the CDR3 is TGTGCCAGCAGCTGGGGGACCGGGGGCAATCAGCCCCAGCATTTT. Translating gives CASSWGTGGNQPQHF.